This TCR beta chain was captured by sequencing in a study of OX40 agonist ivuxolimab in advanced cancers. Study as a whole: The dose of intravenous ivuxolimab that patients received every 2 weeks ranged from 0.01 to 10 mg/kg. General observations from the study: Patients with a partial response at 0.1-3.0 mg/kg had among the lowest clonal expansion.

This clone was found once. Its antigen is not identified. The germline gene is not matched at one end of the junction; a read error may be the cause. Autoimmune disease history or systemic immunosuppression meant exclusion. Libraries were prepared by immunoSEQ multiplex PCR; TCRdb keeps only in-frame clonotypes and omits some of them. The repertoire has around 72,000 clones, about 88% of them found once; the top ten carry about 17%. This TCR came from an adult with an advanced solid tumor such as melanoma, head and neck, liver or kidney cancer. The sample was CD4+ or CD8+ T cells sorted from blood, taken in a trial of the OX40 agonist ivuxolimab.

The CDR3 DNA reads TGTGCCAGTAGCCTAGAGGACGGATACTACGGGCAGTACTTC. As protein: CASSLEDGYYGQYF. This rearrangement joins TRBV19 to TRBJ2-7, with D unclear. CDR1 is LNHDA and CDR2 is SQIVND in the germline V gene (reference sequence). The CDR3 totals 14 residues.